This T cell receptor (beta chain) is drawn from a study of early T cells in non-severe SARS-CoV-2 infection. A few counts support this clonotype. TCRdb reprocessed the 5' RACE reads via MiXCR and lists one record per CDR3 protein. The repertoire includes around 60,000 distinct CDR3 sequences, 8% to 10% of them detected once, and around 8.3% sits in the top ten. Trimming cost V 9 bases and J 3 bases; bases outside gene matches: 10. Looked up from germline, CDR1 is MNHNS and CDR2 is SASEGT. There are 14 residues in the CDR3. The sample was whole blood. This chain uses TRBV6-1 with TRBJ1-2, with 7 nucleotides matching TRBD1. This TCR was recovered from an adult who was a healthcare worker with PCR-confirmed SARS-CoV-2 infection or an uninfected control (not recorded which). In DNA form, the CDR3 reads TGTGCCAGTGGGGGACAGAGGCCCTACTATGGCTACACCTTC. Residues: CASGGQRPYYGYTF.